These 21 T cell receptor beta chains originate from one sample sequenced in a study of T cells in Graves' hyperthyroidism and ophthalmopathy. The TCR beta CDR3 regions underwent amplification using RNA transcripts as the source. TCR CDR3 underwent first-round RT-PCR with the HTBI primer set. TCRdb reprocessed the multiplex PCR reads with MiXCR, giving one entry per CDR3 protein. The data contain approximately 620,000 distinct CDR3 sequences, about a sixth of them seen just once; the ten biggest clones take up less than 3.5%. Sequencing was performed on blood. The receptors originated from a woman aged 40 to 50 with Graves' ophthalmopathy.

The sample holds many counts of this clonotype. The CDR3 is CSARPRWGAYNEQFF. DNA of the CDR3: TGCAGTGCTAGACCCCGGTGGGGGGCCTACAATGAGCAGTTCTTC. The chain couples TRBV20-1 to TRBJ2-1; a possible D gene is TRBD2 (6 bases). The CDR3 is 15 amino acids. V was shortened by 2 bases and J by 2 bases, with 13 bases between the two germline ends. Germline-derived CDR1 and CDR2 are DFQATT and SNEGSKA (reference sequence).

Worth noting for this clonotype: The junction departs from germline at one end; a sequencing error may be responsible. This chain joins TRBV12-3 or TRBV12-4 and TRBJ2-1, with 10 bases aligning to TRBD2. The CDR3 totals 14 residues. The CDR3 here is CATSTSGTYNEQFF. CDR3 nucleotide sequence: TGTGCCACCAGTACTAGCGGGACCTACAATGAGCAGTTCTTC.

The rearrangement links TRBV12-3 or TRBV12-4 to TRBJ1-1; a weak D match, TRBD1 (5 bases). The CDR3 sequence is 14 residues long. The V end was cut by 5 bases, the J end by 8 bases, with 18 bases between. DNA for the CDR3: TGTGCCAGCAGTCCGCGGGACGAGACCTTCGAAGCTTTCTTT. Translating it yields CASSPRDETFEAFF.

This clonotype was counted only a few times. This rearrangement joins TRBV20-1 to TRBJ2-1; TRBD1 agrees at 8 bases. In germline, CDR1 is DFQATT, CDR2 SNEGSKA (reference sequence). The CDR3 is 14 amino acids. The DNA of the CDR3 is TGCACCCCCGGGCGGGACAGGTCTACAGGGGAGCAGTTCTTC. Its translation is CTPGRDRSTGEQFF.

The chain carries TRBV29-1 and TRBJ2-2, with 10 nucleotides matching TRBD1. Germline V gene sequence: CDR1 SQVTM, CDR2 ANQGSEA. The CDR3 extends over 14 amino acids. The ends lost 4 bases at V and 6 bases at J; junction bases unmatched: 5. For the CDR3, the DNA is TGCAGCGTTGGGGACAGGGGCGCCGCCGGGGAGCTGTTTTTT. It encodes CSVGDRGAAGELFF.

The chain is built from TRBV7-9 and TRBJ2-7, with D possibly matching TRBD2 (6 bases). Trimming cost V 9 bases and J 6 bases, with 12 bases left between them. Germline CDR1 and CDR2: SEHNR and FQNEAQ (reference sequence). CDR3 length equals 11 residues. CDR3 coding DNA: TGTGCCAGTGGAGGGCAGGGCGAGCAGTACTTC. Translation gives CASGGQGEQYF.

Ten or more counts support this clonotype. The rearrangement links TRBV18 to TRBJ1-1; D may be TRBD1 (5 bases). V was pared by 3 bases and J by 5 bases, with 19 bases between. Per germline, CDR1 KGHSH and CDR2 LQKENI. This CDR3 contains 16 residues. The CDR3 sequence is CASSPSGWAGGTEAFF. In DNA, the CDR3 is TGTGCCAGCTCACCGTCAGGGTGGGCCGGAGGAACTGAAGCTTTCTTT.

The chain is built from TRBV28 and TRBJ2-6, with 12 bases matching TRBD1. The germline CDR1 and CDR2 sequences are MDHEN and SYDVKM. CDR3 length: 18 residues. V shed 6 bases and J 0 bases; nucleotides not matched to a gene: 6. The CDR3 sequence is CASSLGTGGFSGANVLTF. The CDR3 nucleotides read TGTGCCAGCAGCTTGGGGACAGGGGGCTTCTCTGGGGCCAACGTCCTGACTTTC.

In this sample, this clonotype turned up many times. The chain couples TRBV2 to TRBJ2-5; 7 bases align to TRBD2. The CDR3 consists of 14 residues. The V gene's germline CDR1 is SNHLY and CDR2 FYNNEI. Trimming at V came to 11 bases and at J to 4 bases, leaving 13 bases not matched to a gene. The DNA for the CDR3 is TGTGCCGCCGCGGGAGAACCAGAGGGAGAGACCCAGTACTTC. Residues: CAAAGEPEGETQYF. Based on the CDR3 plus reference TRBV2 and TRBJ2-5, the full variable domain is EPEVTQTPSHQVTQMGQEVILRCVPISNHLYFYWYRQILGQKVEFLVSFYNNEISEKSEIFDDQFSVERPDGSNFTLKIRSTKLEDSAMYFCAAAGEPEGETQYFGPGTRLLVL.

The CDR3 sequence: CSARYIAGADEQYF. The CDR3 DNA sequence: TGCAGTGCTAGATATATAGCGGGAGCCGACGAGCAGTACTTC. The chain is built from TRBV20-1 and TRBJ2-7, with 9 bases fitting TRBD2. Germline V lookup: CDR1 DFQATT, CDR2 SNEGSKA (reference sequence). Trimming cost V 2 bases and J 5 bases; bases outside gene matches: 7. The CDR3 runs to 14 residues.

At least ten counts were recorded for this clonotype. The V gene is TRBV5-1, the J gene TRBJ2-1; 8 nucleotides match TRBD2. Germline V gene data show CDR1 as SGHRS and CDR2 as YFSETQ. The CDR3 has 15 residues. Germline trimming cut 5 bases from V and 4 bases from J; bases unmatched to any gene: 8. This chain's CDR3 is CASRTSGGPYNEQFF. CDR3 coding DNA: TGCGCCAGCAGGACCAGCGGGGGCCCTTACAATGAGCAGTTCTTC.

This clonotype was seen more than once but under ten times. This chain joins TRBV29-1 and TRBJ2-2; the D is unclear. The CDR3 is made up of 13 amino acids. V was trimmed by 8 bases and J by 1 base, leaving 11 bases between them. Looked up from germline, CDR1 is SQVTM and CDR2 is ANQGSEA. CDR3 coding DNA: TGCAGCCTAAGGACGGGGAACACCGGGGAGCTGTTTTTT. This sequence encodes CSLRTGNTGELFF.

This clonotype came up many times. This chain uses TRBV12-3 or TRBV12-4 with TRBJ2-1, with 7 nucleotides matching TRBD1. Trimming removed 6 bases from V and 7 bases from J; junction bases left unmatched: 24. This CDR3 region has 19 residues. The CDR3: CASRPPLGQPRGLQNEQFF. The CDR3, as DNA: TGTGCCAGCAGACCCCCCTTAGGACAGCCCAGGGGGTTACAGAATGAGCAGTTCTTC.

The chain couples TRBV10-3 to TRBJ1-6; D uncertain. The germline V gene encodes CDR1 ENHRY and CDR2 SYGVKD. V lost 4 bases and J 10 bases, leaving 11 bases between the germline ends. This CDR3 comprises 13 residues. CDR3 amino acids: CAISAGERSPLHF. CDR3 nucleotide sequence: TGTGCCATCAGTGCGGGCGAGAGATCACCCCTCCACTTT.

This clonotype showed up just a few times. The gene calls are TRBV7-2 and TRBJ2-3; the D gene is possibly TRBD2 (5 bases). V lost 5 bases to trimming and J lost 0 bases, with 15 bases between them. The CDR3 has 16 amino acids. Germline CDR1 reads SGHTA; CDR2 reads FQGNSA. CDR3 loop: CASSRFRTPSTDTQYF. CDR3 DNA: TGTGCCAGCAGCAGGTTCCGGACTCCTAGCACAGATACGCAGTATTTT.

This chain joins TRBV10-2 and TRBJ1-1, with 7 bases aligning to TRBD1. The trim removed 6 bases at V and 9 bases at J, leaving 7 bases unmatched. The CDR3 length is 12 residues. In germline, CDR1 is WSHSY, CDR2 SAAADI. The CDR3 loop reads CASRPSGQKAFF. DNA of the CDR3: TGCGCCAGCAGACCCTCGGGACAGAAAGCTTTCTTT.

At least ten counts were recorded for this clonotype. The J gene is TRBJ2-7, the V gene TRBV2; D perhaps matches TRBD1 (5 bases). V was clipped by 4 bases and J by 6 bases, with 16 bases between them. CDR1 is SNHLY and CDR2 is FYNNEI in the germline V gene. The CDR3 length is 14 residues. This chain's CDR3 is CASSATGPLSEQYF. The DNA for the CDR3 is TGTGCCAGCAGTGCTACAGGACCTCTGAGCGAGCAGTACTTC. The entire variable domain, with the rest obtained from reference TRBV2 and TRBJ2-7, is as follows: EPEVTQTPSHQVTQMGQEVILRCVPISNHLYFYWYRQILGQKVEFLVSFYNNEISEKSEIFDDQFSVERPDGSNFTLKIRSTKLEDSAMYFCASSATGPLSEQYFGPGTRLTVT.

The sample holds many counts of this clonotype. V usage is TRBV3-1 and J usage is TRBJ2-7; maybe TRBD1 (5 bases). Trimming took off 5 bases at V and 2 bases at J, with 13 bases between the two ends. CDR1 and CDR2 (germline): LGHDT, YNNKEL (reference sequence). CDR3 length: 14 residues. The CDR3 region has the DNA TGTGCCAGCAGCAACAGGTACGACACCTACGAGCAGTACTTC. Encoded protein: CASSNRYDTYEQYF.

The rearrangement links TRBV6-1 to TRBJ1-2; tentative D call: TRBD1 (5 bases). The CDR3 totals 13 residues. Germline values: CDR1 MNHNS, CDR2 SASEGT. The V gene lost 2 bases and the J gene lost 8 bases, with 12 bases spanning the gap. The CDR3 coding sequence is TGTGCCAGCAGTGAATTGGGGGGTACGGGCTACACCTTC. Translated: CASSELGGTGYTF.

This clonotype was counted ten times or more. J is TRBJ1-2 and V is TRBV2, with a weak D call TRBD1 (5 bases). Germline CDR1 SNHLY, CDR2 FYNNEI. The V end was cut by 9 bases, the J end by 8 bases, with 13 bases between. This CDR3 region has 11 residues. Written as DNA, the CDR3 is TGTGCCAGATGGGGGGTACGCGGCTACACCTTC. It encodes CARWGVRGYTF.

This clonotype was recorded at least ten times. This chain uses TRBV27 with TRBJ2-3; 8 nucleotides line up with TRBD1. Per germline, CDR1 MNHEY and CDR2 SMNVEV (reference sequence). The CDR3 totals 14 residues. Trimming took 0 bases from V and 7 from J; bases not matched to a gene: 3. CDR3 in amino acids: CASSLSTGDYTQYF. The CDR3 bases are TGTGCCAGCAGTTTATCGACAGGGGACTATACGCAGTATTTT.